Shown below are 4 T cell receptor beta chains from a single sample sequenced in a study of OX40 agonist ivuxolimab in advanced cancers. This table comes from immunoSEQ multiplex PCR, and its TCRdb copy is limited to in-frame clones, with some not included. Among approximately 50,000 clones listed, almost 90% were seen once. The sample in question was CD4+ or CD8+ T cells sorted from blood, obtained in a trial of the OX40 agonist ivuxolimab. The receptors stem from an adult with an advanced solid tumor such as melanoma, head and neck, liver or kidney cancer.

As DNA, the CDR3 is TGTGCCAGCAGCCAAGATCTGGAAGATACGCAGTATTTT. Its protein product is CASSQDLEDTQYF. The gene calls are TRBV14 and TRBJ2-3; D is undetermined. CDR3 length equals 13 residues. Trimming pared 0 bases from V and 5 bases from J, leaving 6 bases between. Germline V lookup: CDR1 SGHDN, CDR2 FVKESK.

The table lists this clone with a count of one. The rearrangement uses TRBV27 and TRBJ1-5; tentatively, D is TRBD1 (5 bases). This CDR3 region has 13 residues. Germline-derived CDR1 and CDR2 are MNHEY and SMNVEV (reference sequence). The V end was cut by 9 bases, the J end by 5 bases, with 14 bases between. CDR3 in DNA: TGTGCCAGATACCGGGACGGCGATCAGCCCCAGCATTTT. Translated: CARYRDGDQPQHF.

The rearrangement uses TRBV7-8 and TRBJ1-1; possible D gene TRBD1, 5 bases. The length of the CDR3 is 14 residues. Trimming took off 6 bases at V and 0 bases at J, with 11 bases between the two ends. Germline V gene data show CDR1 as SGHVS and CDR2 as FQNEAQ. The CDR3 loop reads CASSKGRMNTEAFF. CDR3 sequence (DNA): TGTGCCAGCAGTAAGGGGAGGATGAACACTGAAGCTTTCTTT. Complete variable domain (other parts from reference TRBV7-8 and TRBJ1-1): GAGVSQSPRYKVAKRGQDVALRCDPISGHVSLFWYQQALGQGPEFLTYFQNEAQLDKSGLPSDRFFAERPEGSVSTLKIQRTQQEDSAVYLCASSKGRMNTEAFFGQGTRLTVV.

The V call is TRBV5-1, the J call TRBJ2-2; D gene ambiguous. The V and J ends lost 1 base and 1 base respectively, with 11 bases between them. This CDR3 region has 16 residues. The germline CDR1 and CDR2 sequences are SGHRS and YFSETQ. Written as DNA, the CDR3 is TGCGCCAGCAGCTTGCGATCGGCAGAGAACACCGGGGAGCTGTTTTTT. Translating gives CASSLRSAENTGELFF.